This TCR beta chain was sequenced in a study of cytomegalovirus exposure and HLA in healthy donors. The germline V gene has CDR1 MNHEY and CDR2 SMNVEV (reference sequence). This CDR3 contains 17 residues. V gave up 6 bases and J gave up 7 bases; unmatched junction bases: 17. Amplification used 60 Vbeta primers and 13 Jbeta primers. The repertoire was sequenced with immunoSEQ multiplex PCR; TCRdb's copy has only in-frame clones and lacks some. The profile shows some 120,000 clones, roughly 78% of them singletons. The clonotype comes from a man under 40 in good health and CMV-seropositive. V usage is TRBV27 and J usage is TRBJ2-1; 8 bases are a match to TRBD2. The sample was PBMCs. CDR3 in amino acids: CASSRRQFGTSRNEQFF. The CDR3 nucleotides read TGTGCCAGCAGCCGGCGGCAATTCGGGACTAGTCGTAATGAGCAGTTCTTC.